The rows below give T cell receptor beta chains drawn from one sample of a study of blood T cell repertoires in COVID-19. Measured with immunoSEQ multiplex PCR; TCRdb has only the in-frame clones, and not every one. The data contain some 130,000 clones, around 88% of them singletons. Sequences were obtained from peripheral blood. The receptors were gathered from a man between 60 and 70 years old with COVID-19, enrolled during active disease. Both conserved end residues are trimmed from each CDR3.

j_call: TRBJ1-2
v_call: TRBV3-1/TRBV3-2
cdr3_aa: ASSVDRWSRGYT

j_call: TRBJ2-7
v_call: TRBV28
cdr3_aa: ASSLRGFSSYEQY

j_call: TRBJ2-3
v_call: TRBV9
cdr3_aa: ASTKAAGGPTDTQY

j_call: TRBJ1-2
v_call: TRBV19
cdr3_aa: ASSMDRGEYGYT

j_call: TRBJ1-1
v_call: TRBV28
cdr3_aa: ASSFSGTGSNTEAF

j_call: TRBJ1-1
v_call: TRBV5-1
cdr3_aa: ASSLGQGAVTEAF

j_call: TRBJ1-5
v_call: TRBV30
cdr3_aa: AWNRGGDQPQH

j_call: TRBJ2-7
v_call: TRBV11-2
cdr3_aa: ASTSSGFGYEQY

j_call: TRBJ2-2
v_call: TRBV15
cdr3_aa: ATSREPSGVTGELF

j_call: TRBJ1-3
v_call: TRBV30
cdr3_aa: AWSVWASGNTIY

j_call: TRBJ1-6
v_call: TRBV6-5
cdr3_aa: ASSPGRGSGSPLH

j_call: TRBJ2-1
v_call: TRBV24-1
cdr3_aa: ATSPGGQSNEQF

j_call: TRBJ2-3
v_call: TRBV9
cdr3_aa: ASSVSGGATDTQY

j_call: TRBJ2-3
v_call: TRBV6-6
cdr3_aa: ASRPGGAVNTQY

j_call: TRBJ1-6
v_call: TRBV19
cdr3_aa: ASSPRGQVNSPLH

j_call: TRBJ2-1
v_call: TRBV5-1
cdr3_aa: ASSLGGAGYVNEQF

j_call: TRBJ1-1
v_call: TRBV11-3
cdr3_aa: ASSLGPGTEAF

j_call: TRBJ2-7
v_call: TRBV7-2
cdr3_aa: ASSRPGQPEQY

j_call: TRBJ2-5
v_call: TRBV7-3
cdr3_aa: ASSLMSGGFETQY

j_call: TRBJ1-1
v_call: TRBV6-5
cdr3_aa: ASRAPVGLSGGAF

j_call: TRBJ2-3
v_call: TRBV5-1
cdr3_aa: ASSLGATDTQY

j_call: TRBJ1-3
v_call: TRBV19
cdr3_aa: ASAPGSGNTIY

j_call: TRBJ2-1
v_call: TRBV5-4
cdr3_aa: ASSVGLAVSYNEQF

j_call: TRBJ1-1
v_call: TRBV6-5
cdr3_aa: ASRGRTGGHEAF

j_call: TRBJ2-3
v_call: TRBV18
cdr3_aa: ASSPQLFADTQY

j_call: TRBJ1-3
v_call: TRBV19
cdr3_aa: ASRVGLASGNTIY

j_call: TRBJ2-7
v_call: TRBV2
cdr3_aa: ASSVDSYYEQY

j_call: TRBJ1-1
v_call: TRBV10-3
cdr3_aa: AIRTQGDTEAF

j_call: TRBJ2-1
v_call: TRBV14
cdr3_aa: ASSQVIGTSGLEQF